Presented here are 21 T cell receptor beta chains from one specimen sequenced in a study of cytomegalovirus exposure and HLA in healthy donors. The PCR ran on 60 Vbeta and 13 Jbeta primers. Sequencing used immunoSEQ multiplex PCR; TCRdb keeps in-frame clones, though not all of them. The sample yields about 130,000 clones, 74% seen once. The sequencing input was PBMCs. All receptors come from a male donor in good health and CMV-seronegative.

The chain carries TRBV12-5 and TRBJ2-1, with 9 bases that match TRBD1. This CDR3 has 15 residues. Germline CDR1 is LGHNT and CDR2 is FRNRAP. The junction had 1 base not matched to a gene; V was cut back by 0 bases and J by 4 bases. The CDR3 spells CASGLVQGAYNEQFF. The CDR3 DNA sequence: TGTGCTAGTGGTTTGGTACAGGGGGCGTACAATGAGCAGTTCTTC.

The rearrangement uses TRBV27 and TRBJ2-1, with 16 bases matching TRBD2. Trimming took 4 bases from V and 6 from J; bases not matched to a gene: 6. The CDR3 extends over 17 amino acids. CDR1 MNHEY and CDR2 SMNVEV come from the germline V gene (reference sequence). The CDR3 protein is CASSYPGLAGGGNEQFF. The CDR3 nucleotides read TGTGCCAGCAGTTACCCGGGACTAGCGGGAGGGGGCAATGAGCAGTTCTTC.

There are a few counts of this clone. This chain uses TRBV6-1 with TRBJ2-7; a weak D match, TRBD2 (7 bases). Germline values: CDR1 MNHNS, CDR2 SASEGT. The CDR3 consists of 13 residues. V was cut by 4 bases and J by 4 bases, with 11 bases left in between. The DNA for the CDR3 is TGTGCCAGCAGTGTGGGGGGGCTATACGAGCAGTACTTC. It specifies CASSVGGLYEQYF.

This rearrangement joins TRBV6-5 to TRBJ1-1, with TRBD1 matching 7 bases. V lost 2 bases, J lost 4 bases, and 10 bases stayed unmatched. CDR3 length equals 16 residues. Per the germline V gene, CDR1 is MNHEY and CDR2 is SVGAGI. The CDR3 here is CASSYVQTGAPTEAFF. The CDR3 DNA reads as TGTGCCAGCAGTTACGTACAAACAGGGGCCCCCACTGAAGCTTTCTTT.

The rearrangement joins TRBV11-2 to TRBJ2-7, with D maybe TRBD1 (5 bases). V gave up 5 bases and J gave up 4 bases, with 12 bases separating them. This CDR3 comprises 13 residues. Germline CDR1 and CDR2: SGHAT and FQNNGV. This CDR3 is CASSPGFRYEQYF. Written as DNA, the CDR3 is TGTGCCAGCAGCCCAGGGTTCCGGTACGAGCAGTACTTC. The full variable domain, with the rest looked up from reference TRBV11-2 and TRBJ2-7, is EAGVAQSPRYKIIEKRQSVAFWCNPISGHATLYWYQQILGQGPKLLIQFQNNGVVDDSQLPKDRFSAERLKGVDSTLKIQPAKLEDSAVYLCASSPGFRYEQYFGPGTRLTVT.

In this sample, this clone turned up once. The V and J genes are TRBV7-8 and TRBJ2-3; 9 bases fit TRBD1. Trimming took 4 bases from V and 2 from J; bases not matched to a gene: 7. CDR1 is SGHVS and CDR2 is FQNEAQ in the germline V gene. There are 16 residues in the CDR3. CDR3 in amino acids: CASSSYRGPTTDTQYF. The CDR3 DNA reads as TGTGCCAGCAGCTCCTACAGGGGGCCTACCACAGATACGCAGTATTTT.

This chain connects TRBV29-1 to TRBJ1-2; tentatively, D is TRBD1 (6 bases). This CDR3 is 13 amino acids long. Trimming shortened V by 3 bases and J by 5 bases, and 13 bases separated the two germline ends. Germline CDR1 reads SQVTM; CDR2 reads ANQGSEA. The CDR3 loop reads CSVEWGRGYGYTF. For the CDR3, the DNA is TGCAGCGTTGAGTGGGGGCGAGGGTATGGCTACACCTTC.

The chain employs TRBV30 and TRBJ1-6; TRBD1 might be the D (5 bases). The germline V gene encodes CDR1 GTSNPN and CDR2 SVGIG (reference sequence). V lost 1 base and J lost 8, with 12 bases in between. The CDR3 has 14 amino acids. CDR3 loop: CAWSGWRGHSPLHF. CDR3 nucleotide sequence: TGTGCCTGGAGTGGATGGAGGGGACATTCACCCCTCCACTTT.

This chain joins TRBV5-6 and TRBJ2-2; 10 bases agree with TRBD1. Germline loops: CDR1 SGHDT, CDR2 YYEEEE. This CDR3 region has 16 residues. V lost 1 base to trimming and J lost 7 bases; unmatched junction nucleotides: 7. The CDR3 DNA follows: TGTGCCAGCAGCTTGTCAGACAGGGGGCGAAACGGGGAGCTGTTTTTT. Translated, it gives CASSLSDRGRNGELFF.

This chain connects TRBV18 to TRBJ1-1; no clear D. Between the trimmed V and J ends, which lost 2 bases and 0 bases, there was a span of 10 bases. Germline CDR1 is KGHSH and CDR2 is LQKENI. This CDR3 region has 15 residues. CDR3 DNA: TGTGCCAGCTCACCAAGCGGGGATCTGAACACTGAAGCTTTCTTT. Protein: CASSPSGDLNTEAFF.

This clone was detected a few times. This chain links TRBV5-6 with TRBJ1-1; D unclear. CDR1 is SGHDT and CDR2 is YYEEEE in the germline V gene. CDR3 length: 12 residues. The V and J ends lost 4 bases and 5 bases respectively, with 9 bases between them. The CDR3: CASSGTETEAFF. In nucleotides, the CDR3 is TGTGCCAGCAGCGGAACAGAAACTGAAGCTTTCTTT.

The V call is TRBV5-8, the J call TRBJ1-3; a possible D gene is TRBD1 (6 bases). The CDR3 runs 16 residues. Germline V CDR1 and CDR2: SGHTS, YDEGEE. Trimming pared 3 bases from V and 4 bases from J, leaving 17 bases between. The DNA of the CDR3 is TGTGCCAGCAGCTGGCGCGGGGGCGCCAGCGGAAACACCATATATTTT. This codes for CASSWRGGASGNTIYF. The whole variable domain, remainder taken from reference TRBV5-8 and TRBJ1-3, is EAGVTQSPTHLIKTRGQQATLRCSPISGHTSVYWYQQALGLGLQFLLWYDEGEERNRGNFPPRFSGRQFPNYSSELNVNALELEDSALYLCASSWRGGASGNTIYFGEGSWLTVV.

The V call is TRBV7-6, the J call TRBJ2-7; D ambiguous. Trimming removed 5 bases at V and 3 bases at J, with 14 bases between. Germline V gene lookup returns CDR1 SGHVS and CDR2 FNYEAQ. There are 14 residues in the CDR3. The CDR3 is CASSPEEVSYEQYF. The CDR3 DNA follows: TGTGCCAGCAGCCCCGAAGAAGTTAGCTACGAGCAGTACTTC.

The rearrangement joins TRBV29-1 to TRBJ1-2, with 10 nucleotides matching TRBD1. Looked up from germline, CDR1 is SQVTM and CDR2 is ANQGSEA. This CDR3 region has 12 residues. V lost 6 bases and J lost 8; bases outside the gene matches: 6. The CDR3, as DNA: TGCAGCGTGACAGGGGGCGCAGAGGGCTACACCTTC. This encodes CSVTGGAEGYTF.

CDR3 coding DNA: TGTGCCAGCAGCTTAACTGCGGGGGAGTGGCCAGAGACCCAGTACTTC. Residues: CASSLTAGEWPETQYF. The chain links TRBV7-6 to TRBJ2-5, with 7 positions matching TRBD2. The CDR3 has 16 residues. The ends lost 2 bases at V and 4 bases at J; junction bases unmatched: 10. Germline lookup yields CDR1 SGHVS and CDR2 FNYEAQ.

This clone was counted between two and nine times. The chain carries TRBV7-2 and TRBJ1-5, with D possibly matching TRBD1 (6 bases). The CDR3 covers 15 residues. The germline V gene encodes CDR1 SGHTA and CDR2 FQGNSA. Trimming stripped 2 bases from V and 5 bases from J, with 13 bases between. The CDR3 bases are TGTGCCAGCAGCTTATTGGGGGCGAAGGATCAGCCCCAGCATTTT. As protein: CASSLLGAKDQPQHF.

To note about this clone: One junction end does not reproduce the germline sequence, and a read error may be involved. This chain uses TRBV7-9 with TRBJ2-7; 7 bases align to TRBD1. The germline V gene encodes CDR1 SEHNR and CDR2 FQNEAQ (reference sequence). CDR3 length: 13 residues. The CDR3 nucleotides are TGTACCAGCAGCCTATCGACAGGGTACGAGCAGTACTTC. Protein product: CTSSLSTGYEQYF.

The chain is built from TRBV11-2 and TRBJ2-5; 9 positions agree with TRBD2. Gene TRBJ2-7 matches the end of the DNA better, so the J call may be wrong. Germline CDR1 and CDR2: SGHAT and FQNNGV. The CDR3 has 15 amino acids. CDR3 amino acids: CASSLAGTSSYEQYF. The CDR3 DNA sequence: TGTGCCAGCAGCTTAGCGGGGACTAGCAGCTACGAGCAGTACTTC.

CDR3 sequence: CASSHRTQGGNEQYF. The CDR3 bases are TGTGCCAGCTCACACCGTACCCAGGGTGGGAACGAGCAGTACTTC. The chain carries TRBV18 and TRBJ2-7; D possibly corresponds to TRBD1 (5 bases). The CDR3 extends over 15 amino acids. The V gene lost 4 bases and the J gene lost 5 bases, with 18 bases spanning the gap. Germline CDR1 reads KGHSH; CDR2 reads LQKENI.

As concerns this clone: Other DNA sequences in the same sample also yield this CDR3. This sequence joins TRBV6-6 and TRBJ2-3, with D possibly TRBD2 on 5 matching bases. In germline, CDR1 is MNHNY, CDR2 SVGAGI (reference sequence). Trimming pared 0 bases from V and 1 base from J, leaving 5 bases between. The CDR3 spans 14 residues. In DNA, the CDR3 is TGTGCCAGCAGTTACTCGGGAGGCACAGATACGCAGTATTTT. This gives the protein CASSYSGGTDTQYF.

This clone was picked up a small number of times. This chain links TRBV19 with TRBJ2-1; TRBD2 agrees at 8 bases. The CDR3 length is 16 residues. Looked up from germline, CDR1 is LNHDA and CDR2 is SQIVND (reference sequence). V lost 7 bases to trimming and J lost 9 bases; unmatched junction nucleotides: 17. CDR3 nucleotides: TGTGCCAGTATCGCCGGTAACGCGGGAGGAGTGCGTGAGCAGTTCTTC. Its translation: CASIAGNAGGVREQFF. The whole variable domain, filled in from reference TRBV19 and TRBJ2-1, reads DGGITQSPKYLFRKEGQNVTLSCEQNLNHDAMYWYRQDPGQGLRLIYYSQIVNDFQKGDIAEGYSVSREKKESFPLTVTSAQKNPTAFYLCASIAGNAGGVREQFFGPGTRLTVL.